One and the same sample provided the 7 T cell receptor beta chains below, sequenced in a study of T cells in tuberculosis. Time point of the sample: new active TB diagnosis, blood taken before or within 7 days of starting treatment. The assay was immunoSEQ multiplex PCR, and TCRdb's table has in-frame clones only and misses some. This sample has about 34,000 clones, with 85% to 95% found just once. This sample comprised PBMCs, obtained at tuberculosis diagnosis. All receptors come from an adult with tuberculosis.

Only one count was recorded for this clone. The chain recombines TRBV6-6 with TRBJ1-1, with a tentative D call TRBD1 (5 bases). The germline V gene has CDR1 MNHNY and CDR2 SVGAGI (reference sequence). The CDR3 sequence is 16 residues long. With 5 bases removed from V and 2 bases from J, the gap between germline ends came to 18 bases. In nucleotides, the CDR3 is TGTGCCAGCAGTCATACCTCGACAGTGGGAAACACTGAAGCTTTCTTT. Translated: CASSHTSTVGNTEAFF.

The chain couples TRBV27 to TRBJ2-5; 8 nucleotides agree with TRBD2. This CDR3 has 15 residues. The germline gives CDR1 MNHEY, CDR2 SMNVEV (reference sequence). The J segment lost 4 bases and the V segment lost 6 bases, leaving 10 bases of the junction unmatched. The CDR3 bases are TGTGCCAGCAGCCCTGAGCGGGGGATGGGAGAGACCCAGTACTTC. Amino acids: CASSPERGMGETQYF.

V usage is TRBV7-2 and J usage is TRBJ2-6; D unresolved. Trimming stripped 4 bases from V and 0 bases from J, with 10 bases between. The CDR3 sequence is 16 residues long. CDR1 SGHTA and CDR2 FQGNSA come from the germline V gene. DNA of the CDR3: TGTGCCAGCAGCTCCCAAATTTCCTCTGGGGCCAACGTCCTGACTTTC. Amino acids: CASSSQISSGANVLTF.

CDR3 sequence (DNA): TGCGCCAGCAGCTTGGCTAAGGGGAACGAGCAGTACTTC. Its protein is CASSLAKGNEQYF. The chain is built from TRBV5-1 and TRBJ2-7; D is perhaps TRBD1 (5 bases). Trimming cost V 0 bases and J 5 bases, with 9 bases left between them. From germline, CDR1 is SGHRS and CDR2 YFSETQ. The CDR3 is 13 amino acids.

V gene TRBV13 combines with J gene TRBJ2-4; D unresolved. Germline V gives CDR1 PRHDT, CDR2 FYEKMQ (reference sequence). V was trimmed by 5 bases and J by 0 bases, leaving 11 bases between them. CDR3 length: 15 amino acids. The DNA for the CDR3 is TGTGCCAGCAGCCAAACTGAACTAGCCAAAAACATTCAGTACTTC. The encoded protein is CASSQTELAKNIQYF.

This chain joins TRBV19 and TRBJ1-4; 9 bases match TRBD1. The CDR3 totals 17 residues. J gave up 3 bases and V 4 bases, and 9 bases lay outside the gene matches. Germline values: CDR1 LNHDA, CDR2 SQIVND (reference sequence). CDR3 sequence: CASSTNPGQGSNEKLFF. CDR3 DNA: TGTGCCAGTAGTACGAACCCCGGACAGGGGTCTAATGAAAAACTGTTTTTT.

V and J are TRBV9 and TRBJ1-2; a possible D gene is TRBD1 (6 bases). Looked up from germline, CDR1 is SGDLS and CDR2 is YYNGEE. Trimming removed 0 bases from V and 4 bases from J, with 13 bases in between. This CDR3 has 15 amino acids. The CDR3 nucleotides read TGTGCCAGCAGCGTAGGGGAGGGGGGCAGCTATGGCTACACCTTC. Amino acids: CASSVGEGGSYGYTF.